This T cell receptor beta chain was sequenced for a study of alternative splicing in chronic myeloid leukemia remission (dated by TCRdb to the early 2020s). Looking at the study overall: RNA sequencing was used to profile peripheral blood from chronic-phase CML patients at diagnosis and at remission, and the results were compared with those from healthy donors. About 10 diagnostic specimens, together with matched remission specimens, were obtained from the RESIST (imatinib), ENESTxtnd (nilotinib) and PINNACLE (nilotinib plus pegylated interferon) trials. The median age was around 52 years at diagnosis, 56 to 70 at remission and about 40 for the healthy controls. Trial diagnostic specimens were total leukocytes from peripheral blood collected in EDTA. The French Persistem study supplied nine CML samples, of which seven were diagnostic and two were matched remission samples. The female/male split was 11/5 for diagnosis samples, 8/3 for remission samples and 2/4 for controls. Trizol was used to extract total RNA from peripheral blood mononuclear cells of diagnosis, remission and control samples. General findings and caveats noted by the study authors: Blood cell composition differed strongly depending on the timepoint, moving from an enrichment of myeloid progenitors at diagnosis to an enrichment of mature lymphoid cells at remission. Blood cell composition at remission was reconfigured to resemble lymphoid cell-enriched normal controls.

Including the terminal cysteine and phenylalanine, the CDR3 comprises 16 residues. Only the protein is on record. CDR1 and CDR2 are drawn from the germline V gene: KGHSH, LQKENI. Comments on this clonotype: The specificity of this receptor is unknown.

Per the publication, the time point label means: chronic-phase CML before TKI therapy (screening/day 1). Sixteen CML patients made up the patient cohort, and matched post-remission samples were obtained for some of these patients. Libraries were prepared through bulk RNA-seq. The TruSeq Stranded RNA sample prep kit was used to generate libraries of poly-A-enriched mRNA from an input of 0.8 to 1 ug total RNA. Paired-end sequencing was performed on a HiSeq 2500, with each sample sequenced in triplicate. RNA-seq read length was 125 nucleotides per mate. The paper's processing steps were these. Reads were trimmed and aligned to hg38 using STAR v2.7, and quality control was performed with FASTQC, RSeQC and multiqc. Salmon 0.14.1 was used to quantify gene expression levels as transcripts per million (TPM). The results of principal component analysis suggested that neither trial, library batch, sequencing batch, treatment regimen nor sex drove the transcriptomic profiles. TCRdb reprocessed the raw reads; every CDR3 protein sequence is a single record, and DNA is not supplied. The V and J calls and clone size are TCRdb's, not the authors'. The sample table records 730 or so distinct CDR3 sequences; around 98% of these occur just once. Approximately 3% of the sample lies in the top ten.

Specimen: PBMCs or total blood leukocytes (not recorded which), collected at diagnosis. The chain was built from TRBV18 and TRBJ1-2. The TCR comes from an adult with chronic myeloid leukemia. The CDR3 sequence is CASSPRLPGTGYGYTF.